This T cell receptor (beta chain) was profiled in a study of T cell responses to AZD1222 COVID-19 vaccine. Regarding this clone: What it recognizes is unknown.

Findings and caveats of the study: CD4 TCRs linked to vaccination spanned spike, dominating at 160-218 and 743-854. Spike-specific TCR breadth and depth grew following two AZD1222 doses.

TCRdb keeps only in-frame clones here, not all; method: immunoSEQ multiplex PCR. The sample holds 95,000 to 150,000 clones, around 82% seen once. Trimming took 7 bases from V and 4 from J, leaving 20 bases between them. CDR3 length: 15 amino acids. Looked up from germline, CDR1 is MNHEY and CDR2 is SVGAGI. The sample in question was peripheral blood, obtained on day 0 of AZD1222 vaccination. This TCR was recovered from an adult in good health. The J gene is TRBJ2-7, the V gene TRBV6-5; TRBD1 is a possible D gene (5 bases). The CDR3 sequence: CASNPLPTATYEQYF. Written as DNA, the CDR3 is TGTGCCAGCAACCCACTCCCGACAGCGACGTACGAGCAGTACTTC.